This T cell receptor (beta chain) was sequenced for a study of CD8 T cells in ankylosing spondylitis. Ten or more counts support this clonotype. TCRdb processed the 5' RACE reads anew with MiXCR; each CDR3 protein has one entry. The sample lists 50,000 to 65,000 distinct CDR3 sequences; about 7.8% were seen once. With 8 bases removed from V and 3 bases from J, the gap between germline ends came to 20 bases. Germline CDR1 is SNHLY and CDR2 is FYNNEI. CDR3 size: 15 residues. Specimen: blood, either unsorted or a sorted T cell fraction (not recorded which). The V and J genes are TRBV2 and TRBJ2-7, with a tentative D call TRBD1 (6 bases). The TCR originated in a female donor with ankylosing spondylitis or in good health (not recorded which). CDR3 amino acids: CASDRQQGPGYEQYF. In DNA, the CDR3 is TGTGCCAGCGATAGGCAGCAGGGGCCTGGCTACGAGCAGTACTTC. The full variable domain, its missing parts supplied by reference TRBV2 and TRBJ2-7, is EPEVTQTPSHQVTQMGQEVILRCVPISNHLYFYWYRQILGQKVEFLVSFYNNEISEKSEIFDDQFSVERPDGSNFTLKIRSTKLEDSAMYFCASDRQQGPGYEQYFGPGTRLTVT.